Each of the 20 T cell receptor beta chains below was sequenced from the same sample in a study of blood T cell repertoires in COVID-19. The data were produced by immunoSEQ multiplex PCR, yet TCRdb's version contains in-frame clones alone and is incomplete. Here the sample spans roughly 250,000 clones, 83% being singletons. Sequencing was carried out using peripheral blood. The receptors stem from a woman between 50 and 59 years old with acute or convalescent COVID-19.

The table lists this clone with a count of one. V and J are TRBV5-5 and TRBJ2-7; 9 nucleotides line up with TRBD1. The ends lost 3 bases at V and 3 bases at J; junction bases unmatched: 4. CDR1 is SGHKS and CDR2 is YYEKEE in the germline V gene (reference sequence). This CDR3 spans 14 amino acids. CDR3 in amino acids: CASSWGQGRYEQYF. Here the CDR3 DNA reads TGTGCCAGCAGCTGGGGACAGGGTCGCTACGAGCAGTACTTC.

The chain uses TRBV30 and TRBJ2-5, with 9 nucleotides matching TRBD2. This CDR3 has 16 amino acids. CDR1 and CDR2 from the germline V gene are GTSNPN and SVGIG (reference sequence). The V gene end was trimmed by 1 base and the J gene end by 2 bases; junction bases not matched to a gene: 8. CDR3 in DNA: TGTGCCTGGAGTGCGGGGACTAGCAGCCCACAAGAGACCCAGTACTTC. Translating it yields CAWSAGTSSPQETQYF.

This rearrangement joins TRBV6-5 to TRBJ2-7; D perhaps matches TRBD2 (5 bases). V lost 4 bases, J lost 3 bases, and 10 bases lay in between. CDR1 is MNHEY and CDR2 is SVGAGI in the germline V gene. There are 13 residues in the CDR3. Written as DNA, the CDR3 is TGTGCCAGCAGTTTATATGAGGGCTACGAGCAGTACTTC. This codes for CASSLYEGYEQYF.

Written as DNA, the CDR3 is TGCGCCAGCAGCTTGGTCCCACCAGGGACAGGGGGAAACACCGGGGAGCTGTTTTTT. Translating it yields CASSLVPPGTGGNTGELFF. V is TRBV5-1 and J is TRBJ2-2; 11 nucleotides align to TRBD1. The V and J ends lost 0 bases and 2 bases, in that order; junction bases with no gene match: 9. CDR1 and CDR2 (germline): SGHRS, YFSETQ. The CDR3 loop spans 19 amino acids.

The chain joins TRBV28 to TRBJ2-2; 8 bases map to TRBD2. The CDR3 extends over 17 amino acids. The ends lost 3 bases at V and 7 bases at J; junction bases unmatched: 13. Germline V gene lookup returns CDR1 MDHEN and CDR2 SYDVKM. CDR3 loop: CASSFPPGGDVDGELFF. CDR3 DNA sequence: TGTGCCAGCAGTTTTCCTCCCGGGGGGGATGTGGACGGGGAGCTGTTTTTT.

This clone was seen a few times. Additional DNA sequences in this sample encode the identical CDR3. This chain connects TRBV28 to TRBJ1-6; unclear D gene. Germline CDR1 and CDR2: MDHEN and SYDVKM. Trimming left V 2 bases short and J 9 bases short, with 5 bases between. The CDR3 is 12 amino acids. CDR3 in DNA: TGTGCCAGCAGTTTAAGAGGTTCACCCCTCCACTTT. It encodes CASSLRGSPLHF.

The V and J genes are TRBV10-3 and TRBJ2-7, with TRBD1 identical over 8 bases. Germline loops: CDR1 ENHRY, CDR2 SYGVKD. J gave up 5 bases and V 0 bases, and 3 bases lay outside the gene matches. The length of the CDR3 is 14 residues. The DNA for the CDR3 is TGTGCCATCAGTGAGTCGGACAGGGACCACGAGCAGTACTTC. Its protein product is CAISESDRDHEQYF.

The gene calls are TRBV10-1 and TRBJ2-7; no clear D. This CDR3 contains 12 residues. Germline lookup yields CDR1 WNHNN and CDR2 SYGVQD (reference sequence). Trimming shortened V by 6 bases and J by 3 bases, and 9 bases separated the two germline ends. CDR3 nucleotide sequence: TGCGCCAGCAGCGGTACGCTCTACGAGCAGTACTTC. It codes for CASSGTLYEQYF.

The chain links TRBV3-1 (or the pseudogene TRBV3-2) to TRBJ2-7; 7 bases are shared with TRBD2. CDR3 size: 12 residues. Germline V gives CDR1 LGHDT, CDR2 YNNKEL (reference sequence). Trimming at V came to 4 bases and at J to 5 bases, leaving 2 bases not matched to a gene. The CDR3 is CASSPLADEQYF. The CDR3 DNA reads as TGTGCCAGCAGCCCGCTAGCGGACGAGCAGTACTTC.

This clone was detected only a few times. Here the CDR3 DNA reads TGTGCCTGGAGGGGAGGGATTACTGAAGCTTTCTTT. This gives the protein CAWRGGITEAFF. The rearrangement links TRBV30 to TRBJ1-1; no clear D. The CDR3 runs 12 residues. V lost 3 bases and J lost 5, with 10 bases in between. The V gene's germline CDR1 is GTSNPN and CDR2 SVGIG (reference sequence).

This clone was recorded only once. The chain carries TRBV10-1 and TRBJ2-2, with 9 positions matching TRBD2. Germline CDR1 and CDR2: WNHNN and SYGVQD (reference sequence). The CDR3 runs 15 residues. J gave up 6 bases and V 3 bases, and 5 bases lay outside the gene matches. The CDR3 bases are TGCGCCAGCAGTGATGGCGGGAGGGTCCCCGGGGAGCTGTTTTTT. Amino acid sequence: CASSDGGRVPGELFF.

The V gene is TRBV2, the J gene TRBJ1-6; D call uncertain. V lost 4 bases and J 10 bases, leaving 14 bases between the germline ends. The CDR3 is made up of 14 amino acids. CDR1 and CDR2 from the germline V gene are SNHLY and FYNNEI. For the CDR3, the DNA is TGTGCCAGCAGTGTAGAGGGAAAAGGGTCACCCCTCCACTTT. Translated: CASSVEGKGSPLHF.

This chain links TRBV4-1 with TRBJ1-2; the D gene is possibly TRBD1 (6 bases). CDR1 and CDR2 (germline): MGHRA, YSYEKL. This CDR3 has 15 residues. V was trimmed by 0 bases and J by 4 bases, leaving 12 bases between them. The CDR3 nucleotides read TGCGCCAGCAGCCAAGATCAACAGGGAGCCTATGGCTACACCTTC. It codes for CASSQDQQGAYGYTF.

In its sample, this clone was seen once. The CDR3 DNA reads TGTGCCAGCAGCTCCCCGGGACAGGGAAATGAAAAACTGTTTTTT. Protein product: CASSSPGQGNEKLFF. J is TRBJ1-4 and V is TRBV7-2, with 9 positions matching TRBD1. The CDR3 runs 15 residues. Germline V lookup: CDR1 SGHTA, CDR2 FQGNSA. The junction had 5 bases not matched to a gene; V was cut back by 4 bases and J by 5 bases.

The count of this clone is one. The chain is built from TRBV29-1 and TRBJ2-5, with D possibly TRBD1 on 6 matching bases. V lost 5 bases and J lost 5, with 12 bases in between. The CDR3 is 12 amino acids. Germline values: CDR1 SQVTM, CDR2 ANQGSEA. This chain's CDR3 is CSVLDSRETQYF. CDR3 DNA: TGCAGCGTTTTGGACAGTCGGGAGACCCAGTACTTC.

V gene TRBV28 combines with J gene TRBJ2-1, with no clear D. Trimming pared 6 bases from V and 7 bases from J, leaving 7 bases between. The CDR3 is 11 amino acids. The V gene's germline CDR1 is MDHEN and CDR2 SYDVKM. The CDR3 reads CASRAVNEQFF. The CDR3 DNA is TGTGCCAGCAGGGCGGTGAATGAGCAGTTCTTC. Combining the CDR3 with reference TRBV28 and TRBJ2-1 gives the whole variable domain DVKVTQSSRYLVKRTGEKVFLECVQDMDHENMFWYRQDPGLGLRLIYFSYDVKMKEKGDIPEGYSVSREKKERFSLILESASTNQTSMYLCASRAVNEQFFGPGTRLTVL.

The rearrangement links TRBV6-1 to TRBJ1-1; a possible D gene is TRBD1 (6 bases). This CDR3 has 14 amino acids. Germline V gene lookup returns CDR1 MNHNS and CDR2 SASEGT. The V and J ends lost 5 bases and 0 bases respectively, with 10 bases between them. The DNA for the CDR3 is TGTGCCAGCAGTACCGGACAGCTGAACACTGAAGCTTTCTTT. Translating it yields CASSTGQLNTEAFF.

The V gene is TRBV5-1, the J gene TRBJ1-4; no definite D call. With 0 bases removed from V and 4 bases from J, the gap between germline ends came to 7 bases. This CDR3 is 14 amino acids long. Germline-derived CDR1 and CDR2 are SGHRS and YFSETQ. CDR3: CASSLDTYNEKLFF. CDR3 bases: TGCGCCAGCAGCTTGGATACTTATAATGAAAAACTGTTTTTT. Based on the CDR3 plus reference TRBV5-1 and TRBJ1-4, the full variable domain is KAGVTQTPRYLIKTRGQQVTLSCSPISGHRSVSWYQQTPGQGLQFLFEYFSETQRNKGNFPGRFSGRQFSNSRSEMNVSTLELGDSALYLCASSLDTYNEKLFFGSGTQLSVL.

The rearrangement links TRBV9 to TRBJ2-1; 9 bases align to TRBD1. Germline values: CDR1 SGDLS, CDR2 YYNGEE. V dropped 3 bases and J dropped 3; count of bases not matched to a gene: 4. The length of the CDR3 is 15 residues. The CDR3 coding sequence is TGTGCCAGCAGCGGCTCGGGACAGGGCTACAATGAGCAGTTCTTC. This translates into CASSGSGQGYNEQFF.

V gene TRBV9 combines with J gene TRBJ1-2; tentative D call: TRBD1 (5 bases). Deletions cut 3 bases from V and 2 bases from J, with 14 bases between. The germline gives CDR1 SGDLS, CDR2 YYNGEE. This CDR3 spans 15 amino acids. The CDR3 sequence: CASSEMGLKNYGYTF. The CDR3 region has the DNA TGTGCCAGCAGCGAGATGGGGCTTAAGAACTATGGCTACACCTTC.